What follows are 8 T cell receptor beta chains derived from one specimen sequenced in a study of blood T cell repertoires in COVID-19. The assay was immunoSEQ multiplex PCR, and TCRdb's table has in-frame clones only and misses some. The profile covers 380,000 or so clones, with roughly 90% appearing a single time and around 0.97% taken by the ten largest. Sequences were obtained from PBMCs or T cells enriched from blood (not recorded which). The origin of the receptors is a woman aged 25-40 years with acute COVID-19.

The chain recombines TRBV5-1 with TRBJ2-3, with 9 bases fitting TRBD1. J lost 4 bases, V lost 1 base, and 16 bases had no gene match. CDR1 is SGHRS and CDR2 is YFSETQ in the germline V gene. CDR3 length equals 19 residues. CDR3 in DNA: TGCGCCAGCAGCTTGTCCCCACACGAGGGGACAGGGAATCCAGATACGCAGTATTTT. Residues: CASSLSPHEGTGNPDTQYF.

As concerns this clone: Other DNA sequences in the same sample also yield this CDR3. The chain is built from TRBV5-6 and TRBJ2-7, with 10 bases fitting TRBD1. This CDR3 contains 14 residues. The junction had 6 bases not matched to a gene; V was cut back by 5 bases and J by 4 bases. Germline assignment: CDR1 SGHDT and CDR2 YYEEEE. Here the CDR3 DNA reads TGTGCCAGCAGTCCCGGGACAGGGGTATACGAGCAGTACTTC. It specifies CASSPGTGVYEQYF.

The rearrangement joins TRBV6-5 to TRBJ2-7, with a weak D call TRBD2 (6 bases). Germline loops: CDR1 MNHEY, CDR2 SVGAGI. V was trimmed by 6 bases and J by 0 bases, leaving 12 bases between them. The CDR3 is made up of 14 amino acids. As DNA, the CDR3 is TGTGCCAGCAGCCGGATAGCGGACTCCTACGAGCAGTACTTC. As protein: CASSRIADSYEQYF.

V and J are TRBV12-3 or TRBV12-4 and TRBJ1-6, with D uncertain. Trimming took off 6 bases at V and 5 bases at J, with 8 bases between the two ends. The CDR3 sequence is 13 residues long. Here the CDR3 DNA reads TGTGCCAGCAGACAGAGAGATAATTCACCCCTCCACTTT. It yields the protein CASRQRDNSPLHF.

The V gene is TRBV27, the J gene TRBJ2-2, with D perhaps matching TRBD2 (6 bases). Germline lookup yields CDR1 MNHEY and CDR2 SMNVEV (reference sequence). The CDR3 consists of 18 residues. Between the trimmed V and J ends, which lost 3 bases and 3 bases, there was a span of 20 bases. The DNA for the CDR3 is TGTGCCAGCAGTTTCAGGACCTTACAGGAGGGTCACACCGGGGAGCTGTTTTTT. Amino acid sequence: CASSFRTLQEGHTGELFF.

V gene TRBV6-1 combines with J gene TRBJ1-5, with 7 positions matching TRBD1. V was clipped by 2 bases and J by 9 bases; unmatched bases: 4. CDR1 MNHNS and CDR2 SASEGT come from the germline V gene. The CDR3 length is 13 residues. The CDR3 spells CASSEYQGGPQHF. The CDR3 nucleotides read TGTGCCAGCAGTGAATATCAGGGGGGGCCCCAGCATTTT.

Only one count was recorded for this clone. The chain has TRBV5-6 and TRBJ1-3; possible D gene TRBD1, 5 bases. The germline V gene encodes CDR1 SGHDT and CDR2 YYEEEE. This CDR3 comprises 16 residues. Trimming took 0 bases from V and 0 from J, leaving 10 bases between them. The CDR3 coding sequence is TGTGCCAGCAGCTTGGGACAGATCACCTCTGGAAACACCATATATTTT. Its translation: CASSLGQITSGNTIYF.

This chain joins TRBV18 and TRBJ1-1; D possibly corresponds to TRBD1 (5 bases). The CDR3 sequence is 14 residues long. V dropped 3 bases and J dropped 2 bases, with 10 bases sitting between them. From germline, CDR1 is KGHSH and CDR2 LQKENI. Here the CDR3 reads CASSPGRINTEAFF. CDR3 nucleotide sequence: TGTGCCAGCTCACCGGGGCGCATTAACACTGAAGCTTTCTTT.